This T cell receptor beta chain derives from a study of blood T cell repertoires in COVID-19. On the study more broadly: From T cells, B-cell-depleted T cells, or PBMCs came the material, which was cDNA or gDNA.

Trimming pared 2 bases from V and 6 bases from J, leaving 8 bases between. The length of the CDR3 is 13 residues. CDR1 and CDR2 (germline): MNHEY, SVGEGT. Original processing methods: Amplification with reference gene primers provided the estimates of nucleated cell counts. The protocol was immunoSEQ multiplex PCR, while the TCRdb copy is restricted to in-frame clones and leaves out a portion. The V and J calls and clone size were taken over from that table, and D and trimming were inferred from the DNA. The top ten clones hold about 6.3% of a sample with about 100,000 clones, about 91% of them seen once.

The sample consisted of peripheral blood. This chain joins TRBV6-2 or TRBV6-3 and TRBJ2-1; D might be TRBD2 (6 bases). This clonotype was obtained from a human donor in a cohort sampled during active COVID-19. The CDR3 region has the DNA TGTGCCAGCAGTTACCCTAGCGCCAATGAGCAGTTCTTC. It translates to CASSYPSANEQFF.